Here is one T cell receptor beta chain with its context. The sample comes from a study of blood T cell repertoires in COVID-19. Study information: Both acute and convalescent COVID-19 samples were obtained from the United States, Italy and Spain. PBMCs, B-cell-depleted T cells, or T cells provided the cDNA or gDNA that made up the material.

Assay: immunoSEQ multiplex PCR; the TCRdb copy retains only in-frame clones and omits some. Found here are approximately 170,000 clones, 65% to 85% of them singletons; the top ten hold under 3%. Specimen: peripheral blood. This clonotype was sampled from a human donor with acute or convalescent COVID-19. The donor label of this sample is uncertain.

In DNA form, the CDR3 reads TGCGCCAGCAGCGAAGGGACTAGCGGGAAGATGTGGAATGAGCAGTTCTTC. This encodes CASSEGTSGKMWNEQFF. V gene TRBV5-1 combines with J gene TRBJ2-1; 13 bases align to TRBD2. CDR3 length equals 17 residues. J was trimmed by 7 bases and V by 4 bases; bases with no gene match: 11. CDR1 is SGHRS and CDR2 is YFSETQ in the germline V gene.